This paragraph reports one T cell receptor (beta chain). These data belong to a study of OX40 agonist ivuxolimab in advanced cancers. About the study: Eligibility rules accepted prior anti-PD-1, anti-PD-L1 or anti-CTLA-4 therapy, and 35% to 45% had some.

This table comes from immunoSEQ multiplex PCR, and its TCRdb copy is limited to in-frame clones, with some not included. The table has 55,000 to 75,000 clones, 70% to 90% seen once. The length of the CDR3 is 15 residues. CDR1 and CDR2 from the germline V gene are SGHTA and FQGNSA. V was shortened by 1 base and J by 4 bases, with 10 bases between the two germline ends. Source: CD4+ or CD8+ T cells sorted from blood, taken in a trial of the OX40 agonist ivuxolimab. The clonotype was recovered from an adult with an advanced solid tumor such as melanoma, head and neck, liver or kidney cancer. The genes are TRBV7-2 and TRBJ2-2; no reliable D call. The CDR3 region is CASSLVDGFTGELFF. The CDR3 DNA is TGTGCCAGCAGCTTAGTGGACGGGTTCACCGGGGAGCTGTTTTTT.